This record covers a single T cell receptor beta chain. Sequencing was performed with immunoSEQ multiplex PCR; in TCRdb, only in-frame clones are kept and a portion is missing. The sample lists tens of thousands of clones; roughly three quarters were seen once. This entry belongs to a study of memory CD4+ T cells and cytomegalovirus serostatus. The sort gate was single viable CD3+CD4+CD8-CD45RO+ cells for memory CD4+ T cells. V was cut by 1 base and J by 0 bases, with 15 bases left in between. The germline gives CDR1 SGHTA, CDR2 FQGNSA. This CDR3 region has 17 residues. The chain recombines TRBV7-2 with TRBJ1-1; D not resolved. Input material: memory CD4+ T cells from blood. The source of this sequence is an adult in good health and CMV-seronegative. The CDR3 region is CASSLVGFGYLNTEAFF. Written as DNA, the CDR3 is TGTGCCAGCAGCTTAGTAGGTTTCGGGTACCTGAACACTGAAGCTTTCTTT.